Listed here are 27 T cell receptor beta chains from one sample, sequenced in a study of blood T cells in healthy people across ages. Primers used in a second PCR of roughly 6 to 11 cycles were a sample-barcoded 5' primer and a J-beta primer mix. In TCRdb, the 5' RACE reads were re-called with MiXCR into one record per CDR3 protein. Here the sample spans 600,000 to 900,000 distinct CDR3 sequences, about a quarter being singletons. These data are also associated with another study on T cells of mothers and their children.

The sequenced sample consisted of blood. All receptors derive from a boy aged 10-17 years in good health.

The CDR3 sequence: CASSVTGTGLEGEQFF. CDR3 in DNA: TGTGCCAGCAGCGTCACCGGGACAGGGTTGGAGGGAGAGCAGTTCTTC. V and J are TRBV9 and TRBJ2-1, with 9 bases matching TRBD1. The V segment lost 2 bases and the J segment 10 bases; nucleotides outside the gene matches: 13. Looked up from germline, CDR1 is SGDLS and CDR2 is YYNGEE. The CDR3 length is 16 residues.

This chain uses TRBV28 with TRBJ2-1, with TRBD1 as a possible D gene (5 bases). The DNA end lines up better with TRBJ2-5; the J call may be wrong. CDR3 length: 13 residues. From germline, CDR1 is MDHEN and CDR2 SYDVKM. CDR3 amino acids: CASSFRGWGTQYF. The CDR3, as DNA: TGTGCCAGCAGTTTTAGGGGCTGGGGGACCCAGTACTTC.

This clonotype has just a few counts. The chain joins TRBV30 to TRBJ2-5; 7 bases align to TRBD1. J lost 4 bases, V lost 3 bases, and 11 bases had no gene match. The length of the CDR3 is 15 residues. Germline V lookup: CDR1 GTSNPN, CDR2 SVGIG (reference sequence). The CDR3, as DNA: TGTGCCTGGAGATCGATTGGGACAGAGGTAGAGACCCAGTACTTC. Residues: CAWRSIGTEVETQYF. Looking up the rest from reference TRBV30 and TRBJ2-5 gives the full variable domain: SQTIHQWPATLVQPVGSPLSLECTVEGTSNPNLYWYRQAAGRGLQLLFYSVGIGQISSEVPQNLSASRPQDRQFILSSKKLLLSDSGFYLCAWRSIGTEVETQYFGPGTRLLVL.

The genes are TRBV5-1 and TRBJ2-1; D is possibly TRBD1 or TRBD2 (5 bases each). The last part of the DNA fits TRBJ2-7 better; the J call may be wrong. CDR1 is SGHRS, CDR2 YFSETQ, per germline. The CDR3 length is 12 residues. The CDR3 DNA reads TGCGCCAGCAGCATCATGGGGGAGGAGCAGTACTTC. This gives the protein CASSIMGEEQYF.

V and J are TRBV12-3 or TRBV12-4 and TRBJ2-4, with D possibly matching TRBD1 (6 bases). The CDR3 loop spans 14 amino acids. The V and J ends lost 8 bases and 0 bases respectively, with 11 bases between them. CDR3 residues: CASGTSLAKNIQYF. CDR3 sequence (DNA): TGTGCCAGCGGGACATCTTTAGCCAAAAACATTCAGTACTTC.

This clonotype was found a few times. The V call is TRBV6-2 or TRBV6-3, the J call TRBJ1-2, with no clear D. This CDR3 contains 13 residues. Germline values: CDR1 MNHEY, CDR2 SVGEGT. Trimming took off 5 bases at V and 3 bases at J, with 10 bases between the two ends. CDR3 protein: CASSAGFHYGYTF. The CDR3 region has the DNA TGTGCCAGCAGTGCGGGGTTTCACTATGGCTACACCTTC.

Only a few counts were recorded for this clonotype. V is TRBV28 and J is TRBJ2-5; D tentatively fits TRBD1 or TRBD2 (5 bases each). This CDR3 comprises 13 residues. Germline loops: CDR1 MDHEN, CDR2 SYDVKM. Trimming left V 7 bases short and J 4 bases short, with 13 bases between. The CDR3 DNA follows: TGTGCCAGCACCTCGGCAGGGAGAGAGACCCAGTACTTC. It encodes CASTSAGRETQYF.

The chain employs TRBV4-1 and TRBJ2-5; 9 nucleotides align to TRBD2. The J call may be mistaken, given a closer DNA end match to TRBJ2-1. Looked up from germline, CDR1 is MGHRA and CDR2 is YSYEKL. There are 14 residues in the CDR3. The DNA for the CDR3 is TGCGCCAGCGGAGCGGGGGGCCCGGGTCCTGAGCAGTTCTTC. Its translation: CASGAGGPGPEQFF.

The genes are TRBV20-1 and TRBJ2-7; 10 positions match TRBD2. The length of the CDR3 is 17 residues. Germline V gene lookup returns CDR1 DFQATT and CDR2 SNEGSKA (reference sequence). V shed 1 base and J 0 bases; nucleotides not matched to a gene: 9. The CDR3 DNA is TGCAGTGCTAGAGTTTCTAGCGGGGGCTTTAGCTCCTACGAGCAGTACTTC. Translated, it gives CSARVSSGGFSSYEQYF.

This clonotype appeared a few times. The chain employs TRBV7-3 and TRBJ2-2; D unclear. Germline CDR1 is SGHTA and CDR2 is FQGTGA. Trimming took 2 bases from V and 4 from J, leaving 11 bases between them. The CDR3 runs 15 residues. DNA for the CDR3: TGTGCCAGCAGCTTAGGAAGGTTCCCCACCGGGGAGCTGTTTTTT. This codes for CASSLGRFPTGELFF.

In this sample, this clonotype turned up a few times. V usage is TRBV10-3 and J usage is TRBJ2-7; 7 nucleotides line up with TRBD2. Germline V gene data show CDR1 as ENHRY and CDR2 as SYGVKD. V lost 8 bases and J lost 7; bases outside the gene matches: 5. The CDR3 is made up of 11 amino acids. The CDR3, as DNA: TGTGCCATCCGGGAGGTACGGGAGCAGTACTTC. The encoded protein is CAIREVREQYF.

This clonotype came up a few times. The chain joins TRBV5-1 to TRBJ2-1; 12 bases line up with TRBD2. The V gene end was trimmed by 3 bases and the J gene end by 6 bases; junction bases not matched to a gene: 4. The CDR3 loop spans 15 amino acids. Germline values: CDR1 SGHRS, CDR2 YFSETQ. This CDR3 is CASSSLAGGINEQFF. Written as DNA, the CDR3 is TGCGCCAGCAGCTCTCTAGCGGGGGGGATCAATGAGCAGTTCTTC.

J is TRBJ2-7 and V is TRBV20-1, with TRBD1 identical over 7 bases. The better agreement between TRBJ2-1 and the DNA end casts doubt on the J call. Germline V gene data show CDR1 as DFQATT and CDR2 as SNEGSKA (reference sequence). The CDR3 contains 15 residues. As DNA, the CDR3 is TGCAGTGCTAGTCCCGGGGACAGTTCTAGCAATGAGCAGTTCTTC. This encodes CSASPGDSSSNEQFF.

This chain links TRBV11-3 with TRBJ2-7; D uncertain. The end of the DNA is better explained by TRBJ2-1, so the J call may be wrong. The CDR3 covers 15 residues. Germline V gives CDR1 SGHNT, CDR2 YENEEA. CDR3 nucleotide sequence: TGTGCCAGCAGCCACGAGTCGGGCTCTCTAAATGAGCAGTTCTTC. Protein sequence: CASSHESGSLNEQFF.

The J gene is TRBJ2-7, the V gene TRBV12-3 or TRBV12-4; TRBD2 matches 9 bases. The junction had 9 bases not matched to a gene; V was cut back by 6 bases and J by 6 bases. The CDR3 totals 14 residues. The CDR3 loop is CASSIGTSSGEQYF. The CDR3 coding sequence is TGTGCCAGCAGCATTGGGACTAGCTCTGGCGAGCAGTACTTC.

The V call is TRBV6-1, the J call TRBJ2-1, with a possible D match to TRBD2 (6 bases). The assigned J gene may be wrong: the sequence end matches TRBJ2-5 better. There are 13 residues in the CDR3. Looked up from germline, CDR1 is MNHNS and CDR2 is SASEGT. CDR3 bases: TGTGCCAGCAGTGAAATTGGGGGGGAGACCCAGTACTTC. Translation: CASSEIGGETQYF.

On this clonotype: The junction differs from germline at one of its ends, possibly a read error. This rearrangement joins TRBV5-1 to TRBJ2-5, with 7 bases matching TRBD1. Germline assignment: CDR1 SGHRS and CDR2 YFSETQ. The CDR3 consists of 15 residues. The CDR3 region is CASSLGQIKPYEQHF. CDR3 nucleotides: TGCGCCAGCAGCCTGGGACAGATTAAACCCTACGAGCAGCACTTC.

This clonotype was seen many times. The rearrangement joins TRBV7-9 to TRBJ2-5; D perhaps matches TRBD2 (5 bases). There are 12 residues in the CDR3. V was cut by 8 bases and J by 5 bases, with 12 bases left in between. Germline V lookup: CDR1 SEHNR, CDR2 FQNEAQ (reference sequence). CDR3 in DNA: TGTGCCAGCCGGGGAGATGGGGAGACCCAGTACTTC. This translates into CASRGDGETQYF. Together with reference TRBV7-9 and TRBJ2-5, the CDR3 gives the full variable domain: DTGVSQNPRHKITKRGQNVTFRCDPISEHNRLYWYRQTLGQGPEFLTYFQNEAQLEKSRLLSDRFSAERPKGSFSTLEIQRTEQGDSAMYLCASRGDGETQYFGPGTRLLVL.

The chain has TRBV7-9 and TRBJ1-6, with a possible D match to TRBD1 (5 bases). Looked up from germline, CDR1 is SEHNR and CDR2 is FQNEAQ (reference sequence). V dropped 5 bases and J dropped 10 bases, with 12 bases sitting between them. The CDR3 sequence is 13 residues long. The CDR3 coding sequence is TGTGCCAGCAGCGGGGACCTTCGGTCACCCCTCCACTTT. This codes for CASSGDLRSPLHF.

V gene TRBV3-1 combines with J gene TRBJ1-1; D ambiguous. Germline assignment: CDR1 LGHDT and CDR2 YNNKEL (reference sequence). The CDR3 is made up of 17 amino acids. The V end was cut by 0 bases, the J end by 0 bases, with 14 bases between. CDR3 sequence: CASSQDRGRWMNTEAFF. Written as DNA, the CDR3 is TGTGCCAGCAGCCAAGATCGAGGGAGATGGATGAACACTGAAGCTTTCTTT.

The rearrangement uses TRBV6-6 and TRBJ2-5; 10 bases are a match to TRBD2. Germline CDR1 and CDR2: MNHNY and SVGAGI (reference sequence). The CDR3 spans 16 residues. Trimming removed 6 bases from V and 5 bases from J; junction bases left unmatched: 12. As DNA, the CDR3 is TGTGCCAGCAGGGATCCGACTAGCGGGTCCCGGGAGACCCAGTACTTC. Its protein is CASRDPTSGSRETQYF.

The J gene is TRBJ2-3, the V gene TRBV20-1, with 9 bases aligning to TRBD2. Per the germline V gene, CDR1 is DFQATT and CDR2 is SNEGSKA (reference sequence). CDR3 length: 16 residues. After removal of 0 bases from V and 4 bases from J, the junction contained 8 bases not matched to a gene. This CDR3 reads CSARDRAGGPADTQYF. CDR3 DNA: TGCAGTGCTAGAGATCGGGCGGGGGGGCCTGCAGATACGCAGTATTTT.

The CDR3 is CASTIGNTIYF. The CDR3 nucleotides are TGTGCCAGCACCATAGGAAACACCATATATTTT. This chain connects TRBV12-3 or TRBV12-4 to TRBJ1-3; the D is unclear. The CDR3 totals 11 residues. V lost 7 bases and J 4 bases, leaving 5 bases between the germline ends.

The V and J genes are TRBV5-1 and TRBJ2-1; the match to TRBD2 covers 8 bases. V was pared by 4 bases and J by 6 bases, with 6 bases of the junction left unmatched. There are 14 residues in the CDR3. Germline V CDR1 and CDR2: SGHRS, YFSETQ. In DNA, the CDR3 is TGCGCCAGCAGCACTGCCGGGGGGGTCAATGAGCAGTTCTTC. Protein sequence: CASSTAGGVNEQFF.

The rearrangement joins TRBV10-2 to TRBJ2-7; 8 bases agree with TRBD2. The junction had 6 bases not matched to a gene; V was cut back by 6 bases and J by 2 bases. The CDR3 runs to 14 residues. Looked up from germline, CDR1 is WSHSY and CDR2 is SAAADI. The DNA for the CDR3 is TGCGCCAGCAGGAGAGCGGGGGCCGCCTACGAGCAGTACTTC. Protein product: CASRRAGAAYEQYF.

CDR3 coding DNA: TGCAGCGTGAGGCGGGGCTCGGGTGAAAAACTGTTTTTT. Residues: CSVRRGSGEKLFF. The chain employs TRBV29-1 and TRBJ1-4; D perhaps matches TRBD1 (5 bases). Germline values: CDR1 SQVTM, CDR2 ANQGSEA. The CDR3 consists of 13 residues. The V end was cut by 6 bases, the J end by 7 bases, with 15 bases between.

This clonotype has more than one count but fewer than ten. Mismatch with germline at one junction end may stem from a read error. The V and J genes are TRBV5-5 and TRBJ2-5; the D gene is possibly TRBD1 (5 bases). The CDR3 extends over 14 amino acids. The V gene's germline CDR1 is SGHKS and CDR2 YYEKEE (reference sequence). The CDR3 DNA is TGTGCCAACAGCCGAATGCAGGGCCAAGAGACCCAGTACTTC. Translating it yields CANSRMQGQETQYF. Full variable domain (remainder filled in from reference TRBV5-5 and TRBJ2-5): DAGVTQSPTHLIKTRGQQVTLRCSPISGHKSVSWYQQVLGQGPQFIFQYYEKEERGRGNFPDRFSARQFPNYSSELNVNALLLGDSALYLCANSRMQGQETQYFGPGTRLLVL.